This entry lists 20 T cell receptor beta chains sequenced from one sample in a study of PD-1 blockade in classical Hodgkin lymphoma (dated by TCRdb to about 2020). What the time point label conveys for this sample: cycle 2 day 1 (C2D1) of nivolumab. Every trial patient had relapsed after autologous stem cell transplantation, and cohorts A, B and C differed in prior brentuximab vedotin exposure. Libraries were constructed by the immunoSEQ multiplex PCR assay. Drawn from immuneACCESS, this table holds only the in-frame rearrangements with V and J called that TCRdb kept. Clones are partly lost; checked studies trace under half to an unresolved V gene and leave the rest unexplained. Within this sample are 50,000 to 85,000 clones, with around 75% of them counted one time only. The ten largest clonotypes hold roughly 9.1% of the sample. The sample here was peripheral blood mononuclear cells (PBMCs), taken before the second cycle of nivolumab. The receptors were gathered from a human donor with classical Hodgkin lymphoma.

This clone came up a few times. CDR3 sequence: CASSPGHLGETQYF. The CDR3 coding sequence is TGCGCCAGCAGCCCCGGACATTTGGGGGAGACCCAGTACTTC. This chain uses TRBV5-1 with TRBJ2-5; tentatively, D is TRBD1 (5 bases). Trimming removed 4 bases from V and 5 bases from J, with 15 bases in between. Germline CDR1 and CDR2: SGHRS and YFSETQ. The CDR3 runs 14 residues. The full variable domain, with the rest looked up from reference TRBV5-1 and TRBJ2-5, is KAGVTQTPRYLIKTRGQQVTLSCSPISGHRSVSWYQQTPGQGLQFLFEYFSETQRNKGNFPGRFSGRQFSNSRSEMNVSTLELGDSALYLCASSPGHLGETQYFGPGTRLLVL.

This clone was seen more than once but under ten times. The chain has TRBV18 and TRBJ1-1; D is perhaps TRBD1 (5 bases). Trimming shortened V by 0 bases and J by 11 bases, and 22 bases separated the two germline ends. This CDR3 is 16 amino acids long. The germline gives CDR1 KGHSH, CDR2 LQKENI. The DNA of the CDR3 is TGTGCCAGCTCACCACCGGGGCTCGGCAACTCTGGCGGGGCTTTCTTT. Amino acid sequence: CASSPPGLGNSGGAFF.

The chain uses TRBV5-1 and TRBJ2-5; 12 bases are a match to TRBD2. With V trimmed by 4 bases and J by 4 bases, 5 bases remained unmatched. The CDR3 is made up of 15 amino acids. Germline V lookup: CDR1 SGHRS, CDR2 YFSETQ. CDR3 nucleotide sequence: TGCGCCAGCAGCCAGGGACTAGCGGGTCGAGAGACCCAGTACTTC. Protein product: CASSQGLAGRETQYF.

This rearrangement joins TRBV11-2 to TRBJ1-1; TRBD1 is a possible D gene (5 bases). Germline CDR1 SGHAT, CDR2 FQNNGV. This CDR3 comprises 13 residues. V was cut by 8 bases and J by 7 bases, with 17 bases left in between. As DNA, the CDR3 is TGTGCCAGCGAACCCAGGGAAATCGGTGAAGCTTTCTTT. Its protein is CASEPREIGEAFF.

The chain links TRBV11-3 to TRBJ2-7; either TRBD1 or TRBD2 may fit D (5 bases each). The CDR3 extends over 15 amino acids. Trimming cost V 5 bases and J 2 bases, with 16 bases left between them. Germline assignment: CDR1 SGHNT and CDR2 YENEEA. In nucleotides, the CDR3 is TGTGCCAGCAGCCAATCCGGGACGCTTGCCTACGAGCAGTACTTC. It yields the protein CASSQSGTLAYEQYF.

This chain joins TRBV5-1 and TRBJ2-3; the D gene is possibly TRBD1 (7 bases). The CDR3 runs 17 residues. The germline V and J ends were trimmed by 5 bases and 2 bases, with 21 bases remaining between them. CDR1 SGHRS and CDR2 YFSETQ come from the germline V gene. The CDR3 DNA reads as TGCGCCAGCAGGCTCCAAGGACAGGAGGGCTTCACAGATACGCAGTATTTT. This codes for CASRLQGQEGFTDTQYF.

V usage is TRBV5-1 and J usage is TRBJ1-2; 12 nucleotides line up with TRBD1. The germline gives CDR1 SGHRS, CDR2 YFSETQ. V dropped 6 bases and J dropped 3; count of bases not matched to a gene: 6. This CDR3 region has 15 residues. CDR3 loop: CASTPGTGGYYGYTF. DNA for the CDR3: TGCGCCAGCACGCCCGGGACAGGGGGCTACTATGGCTACACCTTC.

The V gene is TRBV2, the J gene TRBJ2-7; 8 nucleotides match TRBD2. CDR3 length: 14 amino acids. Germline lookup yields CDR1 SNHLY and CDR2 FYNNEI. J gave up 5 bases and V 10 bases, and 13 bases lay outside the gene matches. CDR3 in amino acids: CAIQTGGLGDEQYF. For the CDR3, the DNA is TGTGCCATCCAGACGGGGGGGCTGGGAGACGAGCAGTACTTC. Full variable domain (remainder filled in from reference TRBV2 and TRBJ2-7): EPEVTQTPSHQVTQMGQEVILRCVPISNHLYFYWYRQILGQKVEFLVSFYNNEISEKSEIFDDQFSVERPDGSNFTLKIRSTKLEDSAMYFCAIQTGGLGDEQYFGPGTRLTVT.

The CDR3 region has the DNA TGTGCCAGTAGTATTTTAAGGGACGGCCTCGGGGAGCTGTTTTTT. It codes for CASSILRDGLGELFF. The chain links TRBV19 to TRBJ2-2; D is possibly TRBD1 or TRBD2 (5 bases each). In germline, CDR1 is LNHDA, CDR2 SQIVND (reference sequence). The V end was cut by 3 bases, the J end by 7 bases, with 15 bases between. This CDR3 has 15 residues.

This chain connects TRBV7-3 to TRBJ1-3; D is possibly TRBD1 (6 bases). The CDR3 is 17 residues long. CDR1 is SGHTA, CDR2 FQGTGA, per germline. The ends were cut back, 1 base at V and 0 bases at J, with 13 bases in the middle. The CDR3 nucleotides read TGTGCCAGCAGCTTAAATTCTTGGACAGCCTCTGGAAACACCATATATTTT. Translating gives CASSLNSWTASGNTIYF.

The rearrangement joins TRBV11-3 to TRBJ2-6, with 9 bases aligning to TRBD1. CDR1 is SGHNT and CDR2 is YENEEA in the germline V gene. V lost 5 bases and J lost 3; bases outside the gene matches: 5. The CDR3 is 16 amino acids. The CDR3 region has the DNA TGTGCCAGCAGCACCCACAGGGGGCGTGGGGCCAACGTCCTGACTTTC. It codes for CASSTHRGRGANVLTF.

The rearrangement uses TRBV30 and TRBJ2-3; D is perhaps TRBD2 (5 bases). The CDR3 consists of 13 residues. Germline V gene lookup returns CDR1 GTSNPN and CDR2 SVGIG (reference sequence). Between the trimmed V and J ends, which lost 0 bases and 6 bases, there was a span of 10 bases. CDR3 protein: CAWSVDSGDTQYF. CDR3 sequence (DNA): TGTGCCTGGAGTGTAGACTCGGGGGATACGCAGTATTTT.

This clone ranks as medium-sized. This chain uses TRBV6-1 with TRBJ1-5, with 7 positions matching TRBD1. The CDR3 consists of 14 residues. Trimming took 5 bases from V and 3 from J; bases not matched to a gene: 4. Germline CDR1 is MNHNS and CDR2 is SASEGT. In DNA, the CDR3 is TGTGCCAGCAGTTTCAGGGGGTTCAATCAGCCCCAGCATTTT. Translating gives CASSFRGFNQPQHF.

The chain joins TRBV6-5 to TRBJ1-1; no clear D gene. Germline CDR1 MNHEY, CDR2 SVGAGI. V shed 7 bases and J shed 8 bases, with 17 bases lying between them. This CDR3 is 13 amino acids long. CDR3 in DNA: TGTGCCAGCATTAGTGTTTGGGGTGCGGAAGCTTTCTTT. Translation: CASISVWGAEAFF.

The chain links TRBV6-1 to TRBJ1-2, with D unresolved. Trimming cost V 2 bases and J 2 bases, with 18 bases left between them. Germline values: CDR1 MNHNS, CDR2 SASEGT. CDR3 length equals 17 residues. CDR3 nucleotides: TGTGCCAGCAGTGAACTAGTCAGGCCCGGGTCCAACTATGGCTACACCTTC. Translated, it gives CASSELVRPGSNYGYTF.

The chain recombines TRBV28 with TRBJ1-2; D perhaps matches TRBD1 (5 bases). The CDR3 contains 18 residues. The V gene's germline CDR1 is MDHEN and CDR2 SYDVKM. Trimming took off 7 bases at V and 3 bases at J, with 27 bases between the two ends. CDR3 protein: CASNLGGVKSGVDYGYTF. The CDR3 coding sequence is TGTGCCAGCAACCTTGGGGGGGTAAAATCCGGGGTAGACTATGGCTACACCTTC.

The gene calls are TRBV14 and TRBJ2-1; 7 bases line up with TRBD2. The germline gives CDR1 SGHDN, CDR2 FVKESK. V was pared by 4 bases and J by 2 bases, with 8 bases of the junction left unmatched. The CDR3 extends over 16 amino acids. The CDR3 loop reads CASSLGLDPAYNEQFF. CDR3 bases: TGTGCCAGCAGCCTAGGACTAGATCCCGCCTACAATGAGCAGTTCTTC.

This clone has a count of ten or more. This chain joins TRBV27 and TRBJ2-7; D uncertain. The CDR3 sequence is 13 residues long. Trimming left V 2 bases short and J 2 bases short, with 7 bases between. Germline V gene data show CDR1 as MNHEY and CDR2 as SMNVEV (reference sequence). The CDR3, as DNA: TGTGCCAGCAGTTTAGGCAGAACCTACGAGCAGTACTTC. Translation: CASSLGRTYEQYF.

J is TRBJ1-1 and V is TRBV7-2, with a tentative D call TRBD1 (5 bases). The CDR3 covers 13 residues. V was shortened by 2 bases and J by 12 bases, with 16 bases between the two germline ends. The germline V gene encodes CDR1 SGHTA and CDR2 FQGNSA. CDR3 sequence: CASSLSFGGETFF. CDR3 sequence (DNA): TGTGCCAGCAGCTTATCTTTCGGGGGAGAAACTTTCTTT.

CDR3 DNA: TGTGCCAGCAGCTTAGAGGGGGAGTCCTACAATGAGCAGTTCTTC. It translates to CASSLEGESYNEQFF. The gene calls are TRBV7-6 and TRBJ2-1, with D perhaps matching TRBD1 (6 bases). Germline V lookup: CDR1 SGHVS, CDR2 FNYEAQ. The CDR3 loop spans 15 amino acids. The ends were cut back, 1 base at V and 1 base at J, with 8 bases in the middle.